One sample yielded the 21 T cell receptor beta chains listed below, sequenced in a study of T cells in pancreatic ductal adenocarcinoma. Selected pancreatic ductal adenocarcinoma patients had undergone surgery without neoadjuvant therapy. Libraries were prepared by immunoSEQ multiplex PCR; TCRdb keeps only in-frame clonotypes and omits some of them. The data show thousands of clones, with 68% seen just once and around 14% held by the top ten. Sequenced material: pancreatic tumor tissue. These receptors came from a human donor with pancreatic ductal adenocarcinoma.

This clone was recorded a few times. The rearrangement links TRBV10-3 to TRBJ2-7, with TRBD1 identical over 11 bases. With 3 bases clipped from V and 1 base from J, the junction kept 5 bases outside the gene matches. CDR3 length equals 16 residues. Germline CDR1 is ENHRY and CDR2 is SYGVKD. CDR3 sequence reads: CAISEQDRGPSYEQYF. CDR3 sequence (DNA): TGTGCCATCAGTGAACAGGACAGGGGGCCATCCTACGAGCAGTACTTC.

This chain links TRBV11-1 with TRBJ2-2; D is undetermined. This CDR3 spans 14 amino acids. Germline V CDR1 and CDR2: SGHAT, FQDESV (reference sequence). Trimming took off 0 bases at V and 6 bases at J, with 8 bases between the two ends. The CDR3 protein is CASSLARYSGELFF. DNA of the CDR3: TGTGCCAGCAGCTTAGCGCGGTATTCCGGGGAGCTGTTTTTT.

The chain recombines TRBV9 with TRBJ2-5, with TRBD1 matching over 8 bases. The ends lost 0 bases at V and 7 bases at J; junction bases unmatched: 5. The CDR3 is 14 residues long. Looked up from germline, CDR1 is SGDLS and CDR2 is YYNGEE. The CDR3 coding sequence is TGTGCCAGCAGCGTAGGGACAGGGCCCGTGACCCAGTACTTC. Amino acid sequence: CASSVGTGPVTQYF. The full variable domain, with the rest looked up from reference TRBV9 and TRBJ2-5, is DSGVTQTPKHLITATGQRVTLRCSPRSGDLSVYWYQQSLDQGLQFLIQYYNGEERAKGNILERFSAQQFPDLHSELNLSSLELGDSALYFCASSVGTGPVTQYFGPGTRLLVL.

The rearrangement uses TRBV29-1 and TRBJ2-1; 12 nucleotides line up with TRBD2. This CDR3 is built from 16 residues. V shed 7 bases, J shed 1 base, and the junction held 8 bases outside the gene matches. Germline-derived CDR1 and CDR2 are SQVTM and ANQGSEA. The CDR3 coding sequence is TGCAGCGGAGAGGGCCTAGCGGGAGGGTCCTACAATGAGCAGTTCTTC. Translated: CSGEGLAGGSYNEQFF.

In this sample, this clone is large. This rearrangement joins TRBV28 to TRBJ2-7; 8 nucleotides line up with TRBD2. This CDR3 has 19 residues. Germline CDR1 reads MDHEN; CDR2 reads SYDVKM. V trimming: 4 bases; J trimming: 5 bases; junction bases outside the gene matches: 22. CDR3 protein: CASSSIRVTSGLRRDEQYF. In DNA form, the CDR3 reads TGTGCCAGCAGTTCCATCAGGGTTACTAGCGGTCTCCGGCGGGACGAGCAGTACTTC.

A few counts support this clone. The chain uses TRBV10-3 and TRBJ1-6; no reliable D call. The CDR3 is 14 amino acids. Trimming removed 6 bases from V and 5 bases from J, with 11 bases in between. Germline CDR1 and CDR2: ENHRY and SYGVKD. CDR3 region: CAIRPALDNSPLHF. The CDR3 region has the DNA TGTGCCATCAGACCCGCACTGGATAATTCACCCCTCCACTTT.

On this clone: One end of the junction fails to match germline, which may point to a read error. The chain is built from TRBV6-5 and TRBJ2-4; 11 positions agree with TRBD2. This CDR3 has 15 amino acids. CDR1 and CDR2 (germline): MNHEY, SVGAGI. The CDR3 DNA sequence: TGTGTCAGCAGCTCTAGCGGGGGGCCCTTAGACATTCAGTACTTC. It translates to CVSSSSGGPLDIQYF.

This clone has only a few counts. The chain is built from TRBV19 and TRBJ1-2; 8 bases are shared with TRBD1. Germline CDR1 LNHDA, CDR2 SQIVND (reference sequence). The CDR3 consists of 12 residues. Germline trimming cut 7 bases from V and 7 bases from J; bases unmatched to any gene: 5. The CDR3 region has the DNA TGTGCCAGTAATGGACAGGGCCTTGGCTACACCTTC. Its translation is CASNGQGLGYTF.

The V gene is TRBV28, the J gene TRBJ2-3, with 8 bases lining up with TRBD1. This CDR3 has 13 amino acids. Per the germline V gene, CDR1 is MDHEN and CDR2 is SYDVKM. V shed 5 bases, J shed 4 bases, and the junction held 2 bases outside the gene matches. The CDR3 region has the DNA TGTGCCAGCAGTCAGGGGGCCGCAGATACGCAGTATTTT. It translates to CASSQGAADTQYF.

This clone has just a few counts. The chain recombines TRBV11-2 with TRBJ2-1, with D maybe TRBD1 (6 bases). The V and J ends lost 1 base and 9 bases respectively, with 16 bases between them. Germline V lookup: CDR1 SGHAT, CDR2 FQNNGV. CDR3 length equals 15 residues. CDR3 in DNA: TGTGCCAGCAGCTTAGGGGGGCGGCTGTATAGTGAGCAGTTCTTC. It encodes CASSLGGRLYSEQFF.

The J gene is TRBJ2-1, the V gene TRBV2; TRBD2 matches 13 bases. Germline CDR1 is SNHLY and CDR2 is FYNNEI. The CDR3 loop spans 16 amino acids. J lost 9 bases, V lost 6 bases, and 11 bases had no gene match. CDR3 region: CASSSRTSGSGGEQFF. In nucleotides, the CDR3 is TGTGCCAGCAGCTCCAGGACTAGCGGGAGTGGCGGTGAGCAGTTCTTC.

The chain recombines TRBV29-1 with TRBJ2-4; 11 nucleotides line up with TRBD1. Germline V gene lookup returns CDR1 SQVTM and CDR2 ANQGSEA. The CDR3 runs 13 residues. The trim removed 4 bases at V and 7 bases at J, leaving 3 bases unmatched. The CDR3 sequence: CSVVDRGLNIQYF. DNA for the CDR3: TGCAGCGTTGTGGACAGGGGGCTCAACATTCAGTACTTC.

The V and J genes are TRBV6-6 and TRBJ2-1, with 7 nucleotides matching TRBD2. Germline trimming cut 6 bases from V and 4 bases from J; bases unmatched to any gene: 6. The CDR3 runs 14 residues. Germline CDR1 reads MNHNY; CDR2 reads SVGAGI (reference sequence). The CDR3 sequence is CASRGRDYYNEQFF. The CDR3 DNA sequence: TGTGCCAGCAGGGGCCGGGACTATTACAATGAGCAGTTCTTC.

The J gene is TRBJ1-2, the V gene TRBV5-5, with D maybe TRBD1 (6 bases). V lost 4 bases and J lost 11, with 21 bases in between. CDR1 and CDR2 (germline): SGHKS, YYEKEE (reference sequence). The length of the CDR3 is 14 residues. DNA for the CDR3: TGTGCCAGCAGCCGGACCGGGACAAGCCCAGGGTACACCTTC. Its protein is CASSRTGTSPGYTF.

The chain employs TRBV9 and TRBJ2-3, with D perhaps being TRBD1 or TRBD2 (5 bases each). The CDR3 extends over 15 amino acids. Germline values: CDR1 SGDLS, CDR2 YYNGEE. Trimming took off 0 bases at V and 2 bases at J, with 10 bases between the two ends. CDR3 protein: CASSVEGTLTDTQYF. CDR3 sequence (DNA): TGTGCCAGCAGCGTAGAGGGGACCCTCACAGATACGCAGTATTTT.

The chain employs TRBV9 and TRBJ1-2; D unresolved. Germline V gives CDR1 SGDLS, CDR2 YYNGEE. The CDR3 extends over 13 amino acids. V lost 1 base and J lost 8, with 12 bases in between. The CDR3 loop is CASSVISGRGYTF. The DNA for the CDR3 is TGTGCCAGCAGCGTAATAAGTGGGAGAGGCTACACCTTC.

For this clone: With a much larger clone just one base away, this may be a read error. The chain employs TRBV6-5 and TRBJ1-2; D remains unclear. Germline assignment: CDR1 MNHEY and CDR2 SVGAGI. Trimming removed 5 bases at V and 6 bases at J, with 13 bases between. The CDR3 length is 13 residues. The CDR3: CASSGIRKDGYTF. The CDR3 DNA reads as TGTGCCAGCAGTGGAATTCGTAAGGATGGCTACACCTTC.

This chain uses TRBV27 with TRBJ2-5; the match to TRBD1 covers 9 bases. This CDR3 contains 15 residues. The J segment lost 5 bases and the V segment lost 6 bases, leaving 10 bases of the junction unmatched. Germline V gene data show CDR1 as MNHEY and CDR2 as SMNVEV (reference sequence). The CDR3 is CASSILQGAGETQYF. CDR3 in DNA: TGTGCCAGCAGCATCCTACAGGGGGCTGGGGAGACCCAGTACTTC.

This clone is a singleton in its sample. This chain joins TRBV4-3 and TRBJ2-3, with D perhaps TRBD2 (5 bases). Deletions cut 0 bases from V and 8 bases from J, with 9 bases between. Germline assignment: CDR1 LGHNA and CDR2 YSLEER. The CDR3 totals 13 residues. The chain's CDR3 is CASSQETSGTQYF. DNA for the CDR3: TGCGCCAGCAGCCAAGAAACGAGCGGTACGCAGTATTTT.

This sequence joins TRBV28 and TRBJ2-5; 9 positions agree with TRBD2. Germline V gene data show CDR1 as MDHEN and CDR2 as SYDVKM. The CDR3 consists of 15 residues. J gave up 5 bases and V 2 bases, and 6 bases lay outside the gene matches. CDR3 DNA sequence: TGTGCCAGCAGTTTAGGGCTAGCGGGGCGGGAGACCCAGTACTTC. Its translation: CASSLGLAGRETQYF.

The chain carries TRBV4-3 and TRBJ2-3; D unresolved. Trimming stripped 3 bases from V and 1 base from J, with 14 bases between. CDR3 length: 16 residues. Looked up from germline, CDR1 is LGHNA and CDR2 is YSLEER. The CDR3 DNA is TGCGCCAGCAGCCAGACACCGTACTCTGGCACAGATACGCAGTATTTT. Translation gives CASSQTPYSGTDTQYF.